The clone carrying this TCR beta chain came up many times. The data are from a study of blood T cell repertoires in COVID-19. The assay was immunoSEQ multiplex PCR, and TCRdb's table has in-frame clones only and misses some. The sample yields about 400,000 clones, roughly 91% seen once. Residents of under 25 US areas, aged roughly 18 to 89 years, made up the participants. The study assigned cohorts using participant-reported clinical history. Recovered status in Cohort 3 required two negative PCRs, clearance, or symptom resolution. V lost 4 bases and J 4 bases, leaving 19 bases between the germline ends. The CDR3 runs 16 residues. Germline CDR1 is KGHSH and CDR2 is LQKENI.

Input material: PBMCs or T cells enriched from blood (not recorded which). The chain carries TRBV18 and TRBJ1-1, with a weak D call TRBD1 (6 bases). This sequence was found in a woman aged 25 to 39 who had recovered from COVID-19. For the CDR3, the DNA is TGTGCCAGCTCACTTAGGACAGCTCAAGGGGGCACTGAAGCTTTCTTT. Translating gives CASSLRTAQGGTEAFF.